This entry features one T cell receptor beta chain sequence. The authors' processing: Estimates of nucleated cell counts were drawn from the amplification of reference gene primers. Sequencing used immunoSEQ multiplex PCR; TCRdb keeps in-frame clones, though not all of them. V and J calls and clone size are as listed in that table; D and trimming were resolved from the DNA. The table includes under 300,000 clones, 70% to 90% detected once. The germline V gene encodes CDR1 LNHDA and CDR2 SQIVND (reference sequence). V was trimmed by 3 bases and J by 0 bases, leaving 19 bases between them. CDR3 length: 18 residues. This sample was included in a study of blood T cell repertoires in COVID-19. Study context: PBMCs, B-cell-depleted T cells, or T cells were the source of the cDNA or gDNA that made up the material.

Sample: peripheral blood. The sequence was collected from a woman aged 40 to 50 who had recovered from COVID-19. The rearrangement joins TRBV19 to TRBJ2-3; the D gene is possibly TRBD2 (5 bases). DNA for the CDR3: TGTGCCAGTAGTATCGATTCCCAGCGGACGACTAGCACAGATACGCAGTATTTT. Its protein is CASSIDSQRTTSTDTQYF. Using reference TRBV19 and TRBJ2-3 for the parts outside the CDR3, the full variable domain is DGGITQSPKYLFRKEGQNVTLSCEQNLNHDAMYWYRQDPGQGLRLIYYSQIVNDFQKGDIAEGYSVSREKKESFPLTVTSAQKNPTAFYLCASSIDSQRTTSTDTQYFGPGTRLTVL.